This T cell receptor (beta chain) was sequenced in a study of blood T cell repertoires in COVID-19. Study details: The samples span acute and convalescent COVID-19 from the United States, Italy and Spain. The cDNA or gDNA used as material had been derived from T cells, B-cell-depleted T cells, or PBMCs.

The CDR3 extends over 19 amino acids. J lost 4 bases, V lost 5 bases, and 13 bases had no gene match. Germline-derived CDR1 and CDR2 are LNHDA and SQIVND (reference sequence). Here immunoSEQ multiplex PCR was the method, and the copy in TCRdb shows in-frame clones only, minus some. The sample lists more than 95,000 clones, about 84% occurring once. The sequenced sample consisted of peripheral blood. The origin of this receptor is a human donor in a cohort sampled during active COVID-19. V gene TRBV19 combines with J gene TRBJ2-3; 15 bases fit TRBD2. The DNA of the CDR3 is TGTGCCAGTAGTTCAGGGGGCCGGACTAGCGGGAGGGGGTCAGATACGCAGTATTTT. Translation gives CASSSGGRTSGRGSDTQYF.